These 19 T cell receptor beta chains share one sample of origin, sequenced in a study of beta chain features in type 1 diabetes. cDNA synthesis used the whole RNA isolate, giving expressed TCRB sequences. Data came from immunoSEQ multiplex PCR; TCRdb stores just in-frame clones and leaves some out. Here the sample spans 350,000 to 400,000 clones, more than 13% being singletons. Sequenced material: naive CD4+ T cells from blood. These receptors came from a woman in her late teens or twenties in good health.

This chain connects TRBV29-1 to TRBJ2-2; no clear D. The CDR3 extends over 14 amino acids. Germline V gives CDR1 SQVTM, CDR2 ANQGSEA. Trimming cost V 8 bases and J 7 bases, with 20 bases left between them. The CDR3 DNA sequence: TGCAGCTTCAGACGAGGATTGGAGCACGGGGAGCTGTTTTTT. Its protein is CSFRRGLEHGELFF.

The chain employs TRBV30 and TRBJ2-3; maybe TRBD2 (5 bases). The CDR3 contains 12 residues. Germline V gene data show CDR1 as GTSNPN and CDR2 as SVGIG (reference sequence). V was pared by 6 bases and J by 0 bases, with 7 bases between. The CDR3 reads CACTGSTDTQYF. Written as DNA, the CDR3 is TGTGCCTGCACGGGGAGCACAGATACGCAGTATTTT.

This clone was counted a few times. V usage is TRBV29-1 and J usage is TRBJ2-1; 10 bases map to TRBD1. This CDR3 comprises 14 residues. Per germline, CDR1 SQVTM and CDR2 ANQGSEA. V lost 3 bases, J lost 6 bases, and 5 bases stayed unmatched. The chain's CDR3 is CSVDRDRGSNEQFF. The CDR3 DNA follows: TGCAGCGTTGATCGGGACAGGGGTAGCAATGAGCAGTTCTTC.

This clone turned up a few times. The chain links TRBV28 to TRBJ2-1; TRBD2 matches 7 bases. CDR1 is MDHEN, CDR2 SYDVKM, per germline. The J segment lost 8 bases and the V segment lost 1 base, leaving 14 bases of the junction unmatched. The CDR3 length is 17 residues. The CDR3 DNA reads as TGTGCCAGCAGTTTATTCGGCGGGAGTAGAGGCGGCGATGAGCAGTTCTTC. This translates into CASSLFGGSRGGDEQFF.

The table lists this clone with a few counts. This chain connects TRBV5-1 to TRBJ2-1, with 8 bases lining up with TRBD2. The CDR3 totals 14 residues. Germline V gene data show CDR1 as SGHRS and CDR2 as YFSETQ. Germline trimming cut 6 bases from V and 4 bases from J; bases unmatched to any gene: 6. The CDR3 sequence is CASTQTSAYNEQFF. DNA for the CDR3: TGCGCCAGCACCCAGACTAGCGCATACAATGAGCAGTTCTTC.

The V call is TRBV28, the J call TRBJ2-7, with unresolved D. Germline lookup yields CDR1 MDHEN and CDR2 SYDVKM. The CDR3 length is 12 residues. The V gene lost 3 bases and the J gene lost 4 bases, with 7 bases spanning the gap. CDR3 sequence reads: CASSLSYYEQYF. The CDR3 nucleotides read TGTGCCAGCAGTTTGAGCTATTACGAGCAGTACTTC.

This clone was picked up a small number of times. CDR3 loop: CASSYRSQVSNQPQHF. As DNA, the CDR3 is TGTGCCAGCAGTTACAGATCGCAGGTTAGCAATCAGCCCCAGCATTTT. This sequence joins TRBV6-6 and TRBJ1-5; D call uncertain. The V end was cut by 2 bases, the J end by 0 bases, with 11 bases between. CDR1 MNHNY and CDR2 SVGAGI come from the germline V gene (reference sequence). This CDR3 contains 16 residues.

This sequence joins TRBV19 and TRBJ2-1; 9 bases align to TRBD2. In germline, CDR1 is LNHDA, CDR2 SQIVND (reference sequence). There are 16 residues in the CDR3. V shed 5 bases, J shed 0 bases, and the junction held 5 bases outside the gene matches. CDR3 coding DNA: TGTGCCAGTAGTGGAAGCGGGGGGCGCTCCTACAATGAGCAGTTCTTC. Translated, it gives CASSGSGGRSYNEQFF.

This clone was observed a few times. The gene calls are TRBV5-1 and TRBJ2-3; D is ambiguous. This CDR3 has 14 amino acids. V shed 4 bases and J shed 0 bases, with 9 bases lying between them. The germline V gene encodes CDR1 SGHRS and CDR2 YFSETQ. The CDR3 sequence: CASSPEPSTDTQYF. In DNA form, the CDR3 reads TGCGCCAGCAGCCCTGAGCCTAGCACAGATACGCAGTATTTT.

This clone was picked up a small number of times. The chain carries TRBV5-4 and TRBJ2-7; D possibly corresponds to TRBD1 (6 bases). V dropped 4 bases and J dropped 6 bases, with 20 bases sitting between them. Germline assignment: CDR1 SGHNT and CDR2 YYREEE (reference sequence). The CDR3 loop spans 15 amino acids. As DNA, the CDR3 is TGTGCCAGCAGCCACGCCAGGGGAAGTGGGCCCGAGCAGTACTTC. This codes for CASSHARGSGPEQYF.

This clone was seen more than once but under ten times. The chain links TRBV11-2 to TRBJ2-5; 12 bases are a match to TRBD2. The ends lost 3 bases at V and 3 bases at J; junction bases unmatched: 11. The CDR3 spans 18 residues. Per germline, CDR1 SGHAT and CDR2 FQNNGV. CDR3 nucleotides: TGTGCCAGCAGCTTGACTAGCGGGAGACTCGGGGTGAAAGAGACCCAGTACTTC. Translated: CASSLTSGRLGVKETQYF.

A few counts support this clone. The V call is TRBV30, the J call TRBJ2-7, with 9 bases that match TRBD1. V lost 2 bases and J lost 4; bases outside the gene matches: 6. The CDR3 is made up of 14 amino acids. CDR1 and CDR2 (germline): GTSNPN, SVGIG (reference sequence). The chain's CDR3 is CAWSPGQGFYEQYF. As DNA, the CDR3 is TGTGCCTGGAGTCCGGGACAGGGCTTTTACGAGCAGTACTTC.

This clone has a handful of counts. Germline and junction disagree at one end, which may indicate a read error. V gene TRBV15 combines with J gene TRBJ2-1, with TRBD1 identical over 7 bases. CDR3 length: 13 amino acids. From germline, CDR1 is LNHNV and CDR2 YYDKDF (reference sequence). CDR3 amino acids: CATSRPNTVTGLF. The CDR3 bases are TGTGCCACCAGCAGACCAAATACGGTGACAGGGCTCTTC.

This chain joins TRBV9 and TRBJ2-3, with 7 bases fitting TRBD1. The CDR3 spans 19 residues. J lost 2 bases, V lost 3 bases, and 18 bases had no gene match. Per the germline V gene, CDR1 is SGDLS and CDR2 is YYNGEE. This chain's CDR3 is CASSDDSDRSLDFTDTQYF. For the CDR3, the DNA is TGTGCCAGCAGCGACGACTCGGACAGGTCCCTTGATTTCACAGATACGCAGTATTTT.

This clone occurred a few times. This rearrangement joins TRBV11-1 to TRBJ2-1; possibly TRBD2 for D (6 bases). In germline, CDR1 is SGHAT, CDR2 FQDESV (reference sequence). V was pared by 5 bases and J by 1 base, with 15 bases between. The CDR3 extends over 16 amino acids. The chain's CDR3 is CASSVERASSYNEQFF. For the CDR3, the DNA is TGTGCCAGCAGCGTAGAGCGGGCGTCGTCCTACAATGAGCAGTTCTTC.

The genes are TRBV27 and TRBJ2-2; 11 positions match TRBD2. Germline lookup yields CDR1 MNHEY and CDR2 SMNVEV (reference sequence). The CDR3 covers 17 residues. Trimming at V came to 6 bases and at J to 5 bases, leaving 11 bases not matched to a gene. The CDR3 protein is CASSFGIAGGPTGELFF. Written as DNA, the CDR3 is TGTGCCAGCAGCTTTGGGATAGCGGGAGGGCCTACCGGGGAGCTGTTTTTT.

This clone has just a few counts. The chain uses TRBV19 and TRBJ2-1, with TRBD2 matching 10 bases. CDR3 length: 16 amino acids. J gave up 9 bases and V 5 bases, and 13 bases lay outside the gene matches. Germline V lookup: CDR1 LNHDA, CDR2 SQIVND (reference sequence). The CDR3 sequence is CASSPHPGTSEAEQFF. The CDR3 nucleotides are TGTGCCAGTAGTCCCCACCCCGGGACTAGCGAGGCTGAGCAGTTCTTC.

Only a few counts were recorded for this clone. CDR3 DNA sequence: TGTGCCAGCAGTTTATCAGGGTATCTTGGGGAGCTGTTTTTT. Residues: CASSLSGYLGELFF. The V call is TRBV28, the J call TRBJ2-2; possibly TRBD1 for D (5 bases). From germline, CDR1 is MDHEN and CDR2 SYDVKM. The CDR3 loop spans 14 amino acids. V was cut by 1 base and J by 8 bases, with 11 bases left in between.

This chain uses TRBV4-1 with TRBJ2-4, with 10 bases matching TRBD2. This CDR3 has 17 amino acids. Looked up from germline, CDR1 is MGHRA and CDR2 is YSYEKL. V lost 1 base to trimming and J lost 7 bases; unmatched junction nucleotides: 10. CDR3 nucleotides: TGCGCCAGCAGCCAAGTTCTAGCGGGAGCGGTCCTCAACATTCAGTACTTC. Its protein is CASSQVLAGAVLNIQYF.